A selection of T cell receptor beta chains follows, all from one sample in a study of human T cells and chemical hapten exposure. TCRdb fed the RACE reads into MiXCR, producing one record per CDR3 protein. Here the sample spans approximately 160,000 distinct CDR3 sequences, roughly a quarter being singletons. Material: whole blood, obtained in connection with sensitization to the hapten diphenylcyclopropenone (DPC). The receptor source for this set is a woman younger than 30 with alopecia areata. Some clones in this sample may be carry-over from other donors' samples. Both conserved end residues are trimmed from each CDR3. The D gene is left open where the match is weak.

D gene: .; V gene: TRBV18; CDR3 protein: ASSPDSYVTYGYT
D gene: .; V gene: TRBV10-3; CDR3 protein: AISEQGSYEQY
D gene: .; V gene: TRBV5-6; CDR3 protein: ASSFPSGANVLT
D gene: .; V gene: TRBV3-1; CDR3 protein: ASSQEVARVYEQF
D gene: TRBD1; V gene: TRBV4-3; CDR3 protein: ASSQGQGNTGELF
D gene: .; V gene: TRBV6-5; CDR3 protein: ASTGPSGAQY
D gene: TRBD1; V gene: TRBV5-1; CDR3 protein: ASSPQGDGYT
D gene: TRBD2; V gene: TRBV9; CDR3 protein: ASSRSRTSPDTQY
D gene: TRBD1; V gene: TRBV7-9; CDR3 protein: ASSLQGGTDTQY
D gene: TRBD1; V gene: TRBV4-3; CDR3 protein: ASSQERTGSEKLF
D gene: .; V gene: TRBV30; CDR3 protein: AWREVYNSPLH
D gene: TRBD2; V gene: TRBV20-1; CDR3 protein: SASISGRAGETQY
D gene: .; V gene: TRBV12-3/TRBV12-4; CDR3 protein: ASSPYSNEQF
D gene: TRBD1; V gene: TRBV5-4; CDR3 protein: ASSLGWDRGQTNEQF
D gene: .; V gene: TRBV20-1; CDR3 protein: SARTDSHDTQY
D gene: .; V gene: TRBV27; CDR3 protein: ASSLSGSSYEQY
D gene: .; V gene: TRBV20-1; CDR3 protein: SARARSYNEQF
D gene: .; V gene: TRBV20-1; CDR3 protein: SARDQETQY
D gene: TRBD2; V gene: TRBV6-2/TRBV6-3; CDR3 protein: ASNLAGASEQY
D gene: .; V gene: TRBV20-1; CDR3 protein: SAQSSGDPRGNEQF
D gene: .; V gene: TRBV7-2; CDR3 protein: ATSDYISTDTQY
D gene: TRBD2; V gene: TRBV29-1; CDR3 protein: SVGVAGGSMETQY
D gene: .; V gene: TRBV5-1; CDR3 protein: ASSLHPQYNEQF
D gene: TRBD1; V gene: TRBV4-3; CDR3 protein: ASSQDPGGWNEQY
D gene: .; V gene: TRBV7-6; CDR3 protein: ASSLGIKQETQY
D gene: .; V gene: TRBV20-1; CDR3 protein: SARDPGGPSEQY
D gene: .; V gene: TRBV2; CDR3 protein: ASSESTPGELF
D gene: TRBD2; V gene: TRBV7-2; CDR3 protein: ASSLAGTSNEQF
D gene: .; V gene: TRBV9; CDR3 protein: ASSVAAQPPYGYT
D gene: .; V gene: TRBV21-1; CDR3 protein: ASSSRGEGREQY
D gene: TRBD2; V gene: TRBV9; CDR3 protein: ASSVSGLAVVTGELF
D gene: TRBD2; V gene: TRBV6-6; CDR3 protein: ASSQGLAGGPGYEQY
D gene: .; V gene: TRBV3-1; CDR3 protein: ASSQDRGHRYEQY
D gene: .; V gene: TRBV29-1; CDR3 protein: SVWDLQNHELF
D gene: .; V gene: TRBV5-6; CDR3 protein: ASSLVGAGQNTEAF
D gene: .; V gene: TRBV6-2/TRBV6-3; CDR3 protein: ASSYAGRAGTEAF
D gene: .; V gene: TRBV4-1; CDR3 protein: ASSQRTGTNTGELF
D gene: .; V gene: TRBV20-1; CDR3 protein: SARDWAKGADTQY
D gene: .; V gene: TRBV20-1; CDR3 protein: SARAPDSYEQY
D gene: .; V gene: TRBV9; CDR3 protein: ASSPNAPDTQY
D gene: .; V gene: TRBV20-1; CDR3 protein: SAPEGRKGLNEQF
D gene: .; V gene: TRBV24-1; CDR3 protein: ATSRGDYGYT
D gene: .; V gene: TRBV5-1; CDR3 protein: ASNPGMNTEAF
D gene: .; V gene: TRBV6-2/TRBV6-3; CDR3 protein: ASSYPGSEQY